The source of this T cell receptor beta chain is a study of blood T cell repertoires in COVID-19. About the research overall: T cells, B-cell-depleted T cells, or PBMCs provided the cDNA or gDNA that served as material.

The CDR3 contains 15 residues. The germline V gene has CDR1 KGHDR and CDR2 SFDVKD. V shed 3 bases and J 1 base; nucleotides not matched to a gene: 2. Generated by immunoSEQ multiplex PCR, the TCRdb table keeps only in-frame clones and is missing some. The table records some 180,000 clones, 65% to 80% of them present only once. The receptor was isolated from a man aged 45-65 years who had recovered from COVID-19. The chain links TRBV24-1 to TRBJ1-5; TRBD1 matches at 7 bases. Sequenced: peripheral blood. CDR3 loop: CATSDTGQSNQPQHF. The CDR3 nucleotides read TGTGCCACCAGTGATACGGGACAGAGCAATCAGCCCCAGCATTTT.